This entry concerns a single T cell receptor (beta chain). As yet, its antigen is unknown. Profiled with immunoSEQ multiplex PCR; TCRdb holds only in-frame clones, not every one. This table holds some 52,000 clones, roughly 90% found once. As for time point: week 11, during vaccination. Doses consisted of 300 ug of mutant IDH1 20-mer peptide each, paired with topical imiquimod. The sample comes from a study of a mutant IDH1 vaccine in newly diagnosed glioma. Study context: Prior therapy was radiotherapy, temozolomide, or both; most received both. Points from the study as a whole: Evidence of vaccine-induced immune responses was documented in around 93% of patients.

The CDR3 runs to 14 residues. Germline values: CDR1 LNHDA, CDR2 SQIVND (reference sequence). V was cut by 6 bases and J by 4 bases, with 15 bases left in between. This rearrangement joins TRBV19 to TRBJ2-5; D may correspond to TRBD1 or TRBD2 (5 bases each). The sequencing here drew on PBMCs, taken from a glioma patient whose treatment included an IDH1 peptide vaccine. This TCR came from a man aged 50-59 years with glioma. The CDR3 sequence is CASSRVPRGETQYF. CDR3 in DNA: TGTGCCAGTAGCAGGGTACCTCGGGGAGAGACCCAGTACTTC.